The sequence of this T cell receptor (beta chain) was determined in a study of cytomegalovirus exposure and HLA in healthy donors. General study points: Near-uniform donor sequencing depth was presumed by presence/absence analyses. Cytomegalovirus status, reportedly, was diagnosed with high specificity and sensitivity by the classifier. The Asian-associated ancestry cluster reportedly had fewer N-insertions than the roughly 670-donor mean in a later analysis. With further analysis later on, most CMV-associated TCR beta chains appeared HLA-restricted.

This CDR3 spans 14 amino acids. A word on this clone: Its antigen is not identified.

Both 60 Vbeta primers and 13 Jbeta primers went into the PCR. Profiled with immunoSEQ multiplex PCR; TCRdb holds only in-frame clones, not every one. The data show under 90,000 clones, with over 65% seen just once and 2.5% to 3.5% held by the top ten. V usage is TRBV12-2 and J usage is TRBJ1-1. TRBV12-2 is termed a pseudogene. The clonotype comes from a man aged 50-59 years in good health and CMV-seropositive. The sample taken for sequencing was PBMCs. The CDR3 DNA reads as TGTGCAAGTCGCTCCCCGTGGGGGGTCGCTGAAGCTTTCTTT. Protein sequence: CASRSPWGVAEAFF.